This T cell receptor beta chain was sequenced for a study of T-cell reconstitution after alpha-beta-depleted transplantation in children. Unique molecular identifiers were incorporated when the TCRbeta library was constructed. TCRdb analysed the PCR reads with MiXCR anew, one entry per CDR3 protein. The data show 360,000 or so distinct CDR3 sequences, with roughly 22% seen just once and about 3.8% held by the top ten. The CDR3 is 15 residues long. Trimming removed 0 bases at V and 5 bases at J, with 14 bases between. Germline V CDR1 and CDR2: MNHEY, SVGAGI. The input for sequencing was PBMCs from the stem cell graft donor, taken from the stem cell graft. V usage is TRBV6-5 and J usage is TRBJ2-7, with D perhaps TRBD2 (6 bases). This sequence originates from a human donor who donated a stem cell graft to a child with acute myeloid leukemia. CDR3 amino acids: CASSYSDGWRDEQYF. DNA of the CDR3: TGTGCCAGCAGTTACTCGGACGGCTGGAGGGACGAGCAGTACTTC.